These 27 T cell receptor beta chains were all obtained from the same sample, sequenced in a study of blood T cell repertoires in COVID-19. Only in-frame clones appear in the TCRdb table, and some are missing; sequencing was by immunoSEQ multiplex PCR. This sample has some 290,000 clones; roughly 90% occur once, and the top ten carry about 10%. Sample: peripheral blood. The receptors originated from a young woman with COVID-19, enrolled during active disease.

J is TRBJ1-2 and V is TRBV27; no clear D. Germline V lookup: CDR1 MNHEY, CDR2 SMNVEV (reference sequence). The CDR3 has 13 amino acids. V lost 7 bases to trimming and J lost 4 bases, with 13 bases between them. The CDR3 sequence: CASKSQEGYGYTF. The CDR3 bases are TGTGCCAGCAAAAGCCAGGAGGGCTATGGCTACACCTTC.

The rearrangement joins TRBV3-1 (or the pseudogene TRBV3-2) to TRBJ2-1, with TRBD2 matching 9 bases. The germline gives CDR1 LGHDT, CDR2 YNNKEL (reference sequence). V shed 1 base, J shed 8 bases, and the junction held 6 bases outside the gene matches. The length of the CDR3 is 15 residues. The CDR3 DNA is TGTGCCAGCAGCCAAGCTCCTAGCGGGATTGATGAGCAGTTCTTC. It translates to CASSQAPSGIDEQFF.

V gene TRBV28 combines with J gene TRBJ2-7; 12 bases fit TRBD2. Trimming at V came to 2 bases and at J to 5 bases, leaving 10 bases not matched to a gene. There are 17 residues in the CDR3. CDR1 and CDR2 from the germline V gene are MDHEN and SYDVKM. The CDR3 DNA sequence: TGTGCCAGCAGTTTAGAGTCTAGCGGGAGGGCCCTTCACGAGCAGTACTTC. It is translated as CASSLESSGRALHEQYF.

CDR3 amino acids: CASHLGLANFKETQYF. CDR3 DNA sequence: TGTGCCAGCCACCTGGGGCTAGCGAACTTCAAAGAGACCCAGTACTTC. The chain employs TRBV2 and TRBJ2-5; D possibly corresponds to TRBD2 (6 bases). Trimming removed 8 bases from V and 3 bases from J, with 22 bases in between. The CDR3 extends over 16 amino acids. CDR1 SNHLY and CDR2 FYNNEI come from the germline V gene. The variable domain in full, completed from reference TRBV2 and TRBJ2-5, reads EPEVTQTPSHQVTQMGQEVILRCVPISNHLYFYWYRQILGQKVEFLVSFYNNEISEKSEIFDDQFSVERPDGSNFTLKIRSTKLEDSAMYFCASHLGLANFKETQYFGPGTRLLVL.

This chain connects TRBV28 to TRBJ2-2; the D gene is possibly TRBD2 (6 bases). The CDR3 is 16 residues long. V was trimmed by 5 bases and J by 8 bases, leaving 21 bases between them. Germline lookup yields CDR1 MDHEN and CDR2 SYDVKM. The CDR3 protein is CASSQTGTPISGELFF. CDR3 bases: TGTGCCAGCAGTCAGACCGGGACTCCAATTTCTGGGGAGCTGTTTTTT.

This sequence joins TRBV5-4 and TRBJ2-7, with D perhaps matching TRBD1 (6 bases). The CDR3 is 14 residues long. The germline V gene encodes CDR1 SGHNT and CDR2 YYREEE (reference sequence). Trimming left V 3 bases short and J 5 bases short, with 15 bases between. The DNA of the CDR3 is TGTGCCAGCAGCTCACCGACAGGACCAGACGAGCAGTACTTC. It is translated as CASSSPTGPDEQYF. The variable domain in full, completed from reference TRBV5-4 and TRBJ2-7, reads ETGVTQSPTHLIKTRGQQVTLRCSSQSGHNTVSWYQQALGQGPQFIFQYYREEENGRGNFPPRFSGLQFPNYSSELNVNALELDDSALYLCASSSPTGPDEQYFGPGTRLTVT.

This chain connects TRBV10-3 to TRBJ2-5; 8 bases agree with TRBD2. V lost 0 bases, J lost 4 bases, and 4 bases stayed unmatched. Germline values: CDR1 ENHRY, CDR2 SYGVKD. CDR3 length: 15 amino acids. The CDR3, as DNA: TGTGCCATCAGTGAGTCCGGCCTAGCGGGAGAGACCCAGTACTTC. It translates to CAISESGLAGETQYF.

The chain recombines TRBV30 with TRBJ2-3; D is unresolved. Looked up from germline, CDR1 is GTSNPN and CDR2 is SVGIG (reference sequence). This CDR3 contains 11 residues. Trimming shortened V by 1 base and J by 8 bases, and 7 bases separated the two germline ends. Here the CDR3 reads CAWSELGTQYF. The CDR3, as DNA: TGTGCCTGGAGTGAGCTTGGTACGCAGTATTTT.

This chain joins TRBV7-3 and TRBJ2-7, with TRBD1 matching over 8 bases. V lost 5 bases and J lost 7; bases outside the gene matches: 7. This CDR3 is 13 amino acids long. CDR1 SGHTA and CDR2 FQGTGA come from the germline V gene. CDR3 sequence reads: CASSAGQGQEQYF. DNA of the CDR3: TGTGCCAGCAGCGCAGGACAGGGCCAAGAGCAGTACTTC.

The table lists this clone with a count of one. The gene calls are TRBV29-1 and TRBJ2-7; 11 bases line up with TRBD1. The germline CDR1 and CDR2 sequences are SQVTM and ANQGSEA. The J segment lost 6 bases and the V segment lost 7 bases, leaving 5 bases of the junction unmatched. This CDR3 is 12 amino acids long. CDR3 nucleotide sequence: TGCAGCGCGTGGGACAGGGGGAGCGAGCAGTACTTC. Its translation: CSAWDRGSEQYF.

The rearrangement links TRBV6-2 or TRBV6-3 to TRBJ2-3; TRBD1 aligns across 9 bases. Germline CDR1 is MNHEY and CDR2 is SVGEGT. Trimming took 6 bases from V and 2 from J; bases not matched to a gene: 3. The CDR3 runs to 14 residues. DNA for the CDR3: TGTGCCAGCAGCGGGACAGGGTACACAGATACGCAGTATTTT. Translating gives CASSGTGYTDTQYF.

This clone was observed a single time. Here the CDR3 reads CASSFETGYTGELFF. Here the CDR3 DNA reads TGTGCCAGCAGTTTTGAGACAGGGTACACCGGGGAGCTGTTTTTT. The chain couples TRBV28 to TRBJ2-2; 7 bases are a match to TRBD1. Per the germline V gene, CDR1 is MDHEN and CDR2 is SYDVKM. The trim removed 3 bases at V and 3 bases at J, leaving 4 bases unmatched. The CDR3 runs to 15 residues.

This clone was picked up a small number of times. This rearrangement joins TRBV5-1 to TRBJ2-7; D is perhaps TRBD1 (6 bases). This CDR3 spans 15 amino acids. Trimming left V 0 bases short and J 4 bases short, with 14 bases between. CDR1 and CDR2 from the germline V gene are SGHRS and YFSETQ. The CDR3 coding sequence is TGCGCCAGCAGCTTGGACCAGGGGTCGATTTACGAGCAGTACTTC. It codes for CASSLDQGSIYEQYF.

The rearrangement joins TRBV19 to TRBJ1-5, with 9 bases matching TRBD1. The V gene end was trimmed by 6 bases and the J gene end by 2 bases; junction bases not matched to a gene: 5. Germline V gene sequence: CDR1 LNHDA, CDR2 SQIVND (reference sequence). The CDR3 is 15 residues long. The CDR3 DNA reads TGTGCCAGTAGCATGACAGGGGGTGGCAATCAGCCCCAGCATTTT. It is translated as CASSMTGGGNQPQHF.

The chain has TRBV2 and TRBJ2-1, with TRBD2 identical over 12 bases. CDR3 size: 14 residues. Germline V gene lookup returns CDR1 SNHLY and CDR2 FYNNEI. V shed 8 bases, J shed 6 bases, and the junction held 5 bases outside the gene matches. The CDR3 spells CASGRTSGINEQFF. The CDR3 nucleotides read TGTGCCAGCGGAAGGACTAGCGGGATCAATGAGCAGTTCTTC.

The V gene is TRBV4-3, the J gene TRBJ2-1, with 7 positions matching TRBD2. The germline CDR1 and CDR2 sequences are LGHNA and YSLEER. The CDR3 is 15 amino acids. Trimming at V came to 0 bases and at J to 2 bases, leaving 1 base not matched to a gene. The CDR3: CASSQDGTTYNEQFF. Here the CDR3 DNA reads TGCGCCAGCAGCCAAGACGGGACTACCTACAATGAGCAGTTCTTC.

The CDR3, as DNA: TGTGCCAGCAGCCCAAGTGAGGTTAACACTGAAGCTTTCTTT. Translated, it gives CASSPSEVNTEAFF. The genes are TRBV14 and TRBJ1-1; D gene unclear. V lost 4 bases to trimming and J lost 2 bases, with 11 bases between them. This CDR3 has 14 amino acids. The germline CDR1 and CDR2 sequences are SGHDN and FVKESK.

The chain links TRBV7-9 to TRBJ2-7; 7 bases are shared with TRBD2. Looked up from germline, CDR1 is SEHNR and CDR2 is FQNEAQ (reference sequence). CDR3 length: 14 residues. The trim removed 5 bases at V and 4 bases at J, leaving 8 bases unmatched. The CDR3 protein is CASSHPGLTYEQYF. The DNA for the CDR3 is TGTGCCAGCAGCCACCCGGGACTAACTTACGAGCAGTACTTC. The variable domain in full, completed from reference TRBV7-9 and TRBJ2-7, reads DTGVSQNPRHKITKRGQNVTFRCDPISEHNRLYWYRQTLGQGPEFLTYFQNEAQLEKSRLLSDRFSAERPKGSFSTLEIQRTEQGDSAMYLCASSHPGLTYEQYFGPGTRLTVT.

The chain combines TRBV7-3 with TRBJ2-2, with 9 positions matching TRBD2. Germline V lookup: CDR1 SGHTA, CDR2 FQGTGA. J lost 7 bases, V lost 1 base, and 10 bases had no gene match. The CDR3 is 17 residues long. CDR3 DNA: TGTGCCAGCAGCTTAATCCCGGCTAGCGGGACGGGCGGGGAGCTGTTTTTT. Translating it yields CASSLIPASGTGGELFF. The entire variable domain, with the rest obtained from reference TRBV7-3 and TRBJ2-2, is as follows: GAGVSQTPSNKVTEKGKYVELRCDPISGHTALYWYRQSLGQGPEFLIYFQGTGAADDSGLPNDRFFAVRPEGSVSTLKIQRTERGDSAVYLCASSLIPASGTGGELFFGEGSRLTVL.

The chain has TRBV11-2 and TRBJ2-7; TRBD1 matches at 11 bases. The CDR3 totals 14 residues. CDR1 is SGHAT and CDR2 is FQNNGV in the germline V gene. After removal of 5 bases from V and 3 bases from J, the junction contained 3 bases not matched to a gene. DNA for the CDR3: TGTGCCAGCAGCCCGGGACAGGGGGTCTACGAGCAGTACTTC. This codes for CASSPGQGVYEQYF.

The chain carries TRBV14 and TRBJ2-1; TRBD2 might be the D (6 bases). V was cut by 1 base and J by 13 bases, with 14 bases left in between. CDR1 and CDR2 (germline): SGHDN, FVKESK. The CDR3 is 13 residues long. This CDR3 reads CASSQVGGTDQFF. The CDR3 DNA is TGTGCCAGCAGCCAAGTCGGAGGGACGGACCAGTTCTTC.

Concerning this clone itself: The same CDR3 is also encoded by other DNA sequences in this sample. This chain joins TRBV29-1 and TRBJ2-7, with 8 bases identical to TRBD1. The germline CDR1 and CDR2 sequences are SQVTM and ANQGSEA. V shed 5 bases and J 4 bases; nucleotides not matched to a gene: 1. The length of the CDR3 is 11 residues. As DNA, the CDR3 is TGCAGCGTTCAGGGGGCTTACGAGCAGTACTTC. Amino acid sequence: CSVQGAYEQYF.

The CDR3 is CASSESAGVHRELFF. The CDR3 DNA follows: TGTGCCAGCAGTGAATCGGCAGGTGTTCACCGGGAGCTGTTTTTT. This chain joins TRBV2 and TRBJ2-2; D not resolved. Deletions cut 2 bases from V and 9 bases from J, with 16 bases between. Germline values: CDR1 SNHLY, CDR2 FYNNEI. The CDR3 sequence is 15 residues long.

The rearrangement uses TRBV10-2 and TRBJ1-5, with TRBD1 identical over 7 bases. Trimming removed 3 bases from V and 4 bases from J; junction bases left unmatched: 3. There are 14 residues in the CDR3. Germline lookup yields CDR1 WSHSY and CDR2 SAAADI. CDR3 residues: CASSDSGGNQPQHF. For the CDR3, the DNA is TGCGCCAGCAGTGATTCAGGGGGGAATCAGCCCCAGCATTTT.

A remark on this clone: Additional DNA sequences in this sample encode the identical CDR3. This chain links TRBV5-1 with TRBJ2-3; 8 nucleotides align to TRBD1. The CDR3 has 15 amino acids. Germline assignment: CDR1 SGHRS and CDR2 YFSETQ. The junction had 1 base not matched to a gene; V was cut back by 0 bases and J by 1 base. DNA for the CDR3: TGCGCCAGCAGCTTGGTGACAGGGGGCACAGATACGCAGTATTTT. Its protein product is CASSLVTGGTDTQYF.

The sample holds one count of this clone. The chain uses TRBV7-8 and TRBJ2-7, with D possibly being TRBD1 (6 bases). V lost 4 bases, J lost 2 bases, and 12 bases lay in between. CDR1 SGHVS and CDR2 FQNEAQ come from the germline V gene. This CDR3 is 14 amino acids long. The CDR3 nucleotides read TGTGCCAGCAGCTACAGGGCACCGACCTACGAGCAGTACTTC. This sequence encodes CASSYRAPTYEQYF.

Comments on this clone: Other DNA sequences in the same sample also yield this CDR3. The V and J genes are TRBV5-6 and TRBJ2-7; TRBD2 matches at 7 bases. Germline V gives CDR1 SGHDT, CDR2 YYEEEE. CDR3 length: 13 amino acids. V was pared by 1 base and J by 3 bases, with 1 base of the junction left unmatched. CDR3 amino acids: CASSLPSGYEQYF. The CDR3 DNA reads as TGTGCCAGCAGCTTGCCTAGCGGCTACGAGCAGTACTTC.